This T cell receptor (beta chain) is drawn from a study of T-cell memory formation after mild COVID-19. Looking at the study overall: Clusters were largely donor specific.

CDR3 length: 14 residues. Germline assignment: CDR1 SGHRS and CDR2 YFSETQ. V was pared by 3 bases and J by 2 bases, with 11 bases between. TCRdb ran MiXCR on the 5' RACE reads and lists one entry per CDR3 protein. This table holds a few hundred thousand distinct CDR3 sequences, roughly 30% found once. Overall study findings and caveats: Clones contracting over day 15 to 85 were CD4/CD8 balanced, with later expanders leaning CD4+. Contracting CD4+ clones were located mainly in CM and EM, and CD8+ clones in EMRA.

Comment on this clonotype: Its antigen is not known.

The chain is built from TRBV5-1 and TRBJ1-2, with D maybe TRBD1 (6 bases). The receptor's source is an adult woman who had mild COVID-19 (a few samples of this study predate the infection). Cell type and time point are not known. Sequencing used PBMCs or a T cell subset sorted from them (not recorded which). In nucleotides, the CDR3 is TGCGCCAGCAGCTACCGGGACAACAACTATGGCTACACCTTC. Translated, it gives CASSYRDNNYGYTF. The complete variable domain, with remaining parts taken from reference TRBV5-1 and TRBJ1-2, reads KAGVTQTPRYLIKTRGQQVTLSCSPISGHRSVSWYQQTPGQGLQFLFEYFSETQRNKGNFPGRFSGRQFSNSRSEMNVSTLELGDSALYLCASSYRDNNYGYTFGSGTRLTVV.